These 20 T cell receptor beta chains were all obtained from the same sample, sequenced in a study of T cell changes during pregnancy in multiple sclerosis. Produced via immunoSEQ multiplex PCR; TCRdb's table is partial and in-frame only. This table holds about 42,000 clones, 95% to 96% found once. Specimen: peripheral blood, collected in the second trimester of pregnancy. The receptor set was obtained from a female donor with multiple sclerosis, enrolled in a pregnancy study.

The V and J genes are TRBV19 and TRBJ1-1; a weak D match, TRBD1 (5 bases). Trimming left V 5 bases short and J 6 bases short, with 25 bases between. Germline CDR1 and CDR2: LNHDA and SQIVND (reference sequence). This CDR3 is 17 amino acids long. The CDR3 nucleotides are TGTGCCAGTAGTTTCCCGGCGGACAAATTGAGAACATCTGAAGCTTTCTTT. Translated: CASSFPADKLRTSEAFF.

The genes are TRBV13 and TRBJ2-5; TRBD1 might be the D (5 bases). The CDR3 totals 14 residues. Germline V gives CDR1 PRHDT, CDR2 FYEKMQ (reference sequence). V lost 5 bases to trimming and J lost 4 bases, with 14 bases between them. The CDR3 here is CASSTAGALETQYF. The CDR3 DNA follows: TGTGCCAGCAGCACCGCTGGGGCTCTAGAGACCCAGTACTTC.

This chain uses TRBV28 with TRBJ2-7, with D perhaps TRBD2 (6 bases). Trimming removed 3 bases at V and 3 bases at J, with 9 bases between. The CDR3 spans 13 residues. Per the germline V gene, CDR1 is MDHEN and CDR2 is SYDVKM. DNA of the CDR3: TGTGCCAGCAGTTTGGGGCGGGACTACGAGCAGTACTTC. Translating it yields CASSLGRDYEQYF.

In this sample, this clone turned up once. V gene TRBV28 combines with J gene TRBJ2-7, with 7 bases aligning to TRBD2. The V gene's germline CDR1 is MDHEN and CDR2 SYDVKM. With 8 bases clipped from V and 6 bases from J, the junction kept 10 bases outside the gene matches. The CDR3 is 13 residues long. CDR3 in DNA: TGTGCCAGCTACGGGGGAGGGTCGATCGAGCAGTACTTC. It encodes CASYGGGSIEQYF.

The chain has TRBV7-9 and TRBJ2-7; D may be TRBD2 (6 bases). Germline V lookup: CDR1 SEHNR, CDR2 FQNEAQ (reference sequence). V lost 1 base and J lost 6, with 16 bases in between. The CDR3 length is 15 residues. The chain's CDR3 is CASSLGQGGTPEQYF. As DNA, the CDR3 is TGTGCCAGCAGCTTAGGGCAGGGCGGGACCCCCGAGCAGTACTTC. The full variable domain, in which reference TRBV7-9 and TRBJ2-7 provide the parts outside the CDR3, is DTGVSQNPRHKITKRGQNVTFRCDPISEHNRLYWYRQTLGQGPEFLTYFQNEAQLEKSRLLSDRFSAERPKGSFSTLEIQRTEQGDSAMYLCASSLGQGGTPEQYFGPGTRLTVT.

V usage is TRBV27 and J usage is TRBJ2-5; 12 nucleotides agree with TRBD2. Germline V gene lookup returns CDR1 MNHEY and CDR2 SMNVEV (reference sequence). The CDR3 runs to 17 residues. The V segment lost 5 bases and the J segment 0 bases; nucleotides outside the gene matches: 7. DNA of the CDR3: TGTGCCAGCAGTCGGATTGGACTAGCGGGGAACCAAGAGACCCAGTACTTC. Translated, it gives CASSRIGLAGNQETQYF.

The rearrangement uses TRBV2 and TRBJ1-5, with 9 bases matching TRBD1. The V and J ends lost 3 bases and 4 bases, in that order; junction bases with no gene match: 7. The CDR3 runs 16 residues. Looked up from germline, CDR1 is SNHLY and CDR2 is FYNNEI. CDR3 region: CASSDSTGGWNQPQHF. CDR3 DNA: TGTGCCAGCAGTGACTCCACAGGGGGCTGGAATCAGCCCCAGCATTTT.

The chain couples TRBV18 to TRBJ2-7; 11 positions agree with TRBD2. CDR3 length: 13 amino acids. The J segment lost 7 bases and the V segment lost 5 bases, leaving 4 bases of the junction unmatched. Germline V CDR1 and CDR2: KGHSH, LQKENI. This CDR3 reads CASSTGTSGEQYF. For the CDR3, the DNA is TGTGCCAGCTCAACCGGGACTAGCGGTGAGCAGTACTTC.

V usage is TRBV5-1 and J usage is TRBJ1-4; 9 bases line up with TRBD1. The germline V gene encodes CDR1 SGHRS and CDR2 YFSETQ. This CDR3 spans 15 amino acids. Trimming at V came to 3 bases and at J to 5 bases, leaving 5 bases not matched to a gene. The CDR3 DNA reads TGCGCCAGCAGCTCATCCGGGACAGGGAATGAAAAACTGTTTTTT. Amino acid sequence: CASSSSGTGNEKLFF.

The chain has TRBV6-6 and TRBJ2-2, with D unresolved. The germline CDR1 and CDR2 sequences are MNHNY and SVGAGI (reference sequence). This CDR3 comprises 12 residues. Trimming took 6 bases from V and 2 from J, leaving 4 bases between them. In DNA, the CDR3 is TGTGCCAGCAGCCCTAACACCGGGGAGCTGTTTTTT. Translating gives CASSPNTGELFF.

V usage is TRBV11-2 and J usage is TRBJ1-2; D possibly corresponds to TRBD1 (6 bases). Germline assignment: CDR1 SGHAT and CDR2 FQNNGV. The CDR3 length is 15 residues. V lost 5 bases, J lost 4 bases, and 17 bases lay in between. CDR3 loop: CASSPNGQPLYGYTF. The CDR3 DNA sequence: TGTGCCAGCAGCCCCAATGGACAGCCCCTCTATGGCTACACCTTC.

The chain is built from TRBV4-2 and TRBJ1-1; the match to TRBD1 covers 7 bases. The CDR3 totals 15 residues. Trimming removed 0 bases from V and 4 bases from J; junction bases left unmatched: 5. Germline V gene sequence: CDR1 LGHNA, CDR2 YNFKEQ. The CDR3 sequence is CASSQESRGVTEAFF. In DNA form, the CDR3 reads TGTGCCAGCAGCCAAGAATCCAGGGGGGTCACTGAAGCTTTCTTT.

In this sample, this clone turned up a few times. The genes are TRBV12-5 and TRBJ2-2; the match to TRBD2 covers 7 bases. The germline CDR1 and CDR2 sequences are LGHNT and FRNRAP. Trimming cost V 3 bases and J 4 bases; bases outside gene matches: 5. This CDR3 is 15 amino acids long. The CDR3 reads CASGFLSGGTGELFF. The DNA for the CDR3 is TGTGCTAGTGGTTTCCTGTCGGGGGGCACCGGGGAGCTGTTTTTT.

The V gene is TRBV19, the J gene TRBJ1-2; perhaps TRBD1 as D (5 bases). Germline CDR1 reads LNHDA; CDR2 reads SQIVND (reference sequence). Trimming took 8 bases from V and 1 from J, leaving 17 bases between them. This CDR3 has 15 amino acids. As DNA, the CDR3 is TGTGCCAGTTCCGGGACTCCACTTGTTAACTATGGCTACACCTTC. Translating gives CASSGTPLVNYGYTF. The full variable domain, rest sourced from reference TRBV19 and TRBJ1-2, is DGGITQSPKYLFRKEGQNVTLSCEQNLNHDAMYWYRQDPGQGLRLIYYSQIVNDFQKGDIAEGYSVSREKKESFPLTVTSAQKNPTAFYLCASSGTPLVNYGYTFGSGTRLTVV.

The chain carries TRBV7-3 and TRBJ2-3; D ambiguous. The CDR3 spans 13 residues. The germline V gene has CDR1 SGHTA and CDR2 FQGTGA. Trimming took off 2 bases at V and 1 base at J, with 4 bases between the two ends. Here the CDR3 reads CASSLGRTDTQYF. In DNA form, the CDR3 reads TGTGCCAGCAGCTTAGGCCGCACAGATACGCAGTATTTT.

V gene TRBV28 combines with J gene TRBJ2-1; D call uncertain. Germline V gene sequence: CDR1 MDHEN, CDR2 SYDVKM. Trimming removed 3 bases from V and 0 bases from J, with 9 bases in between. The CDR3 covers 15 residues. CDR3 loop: CASSFIPSSYNEQFF. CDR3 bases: TGTGCCAGCAGTTTTATCCCTAGCTCCTACAATGAGCAGTTCTTC.

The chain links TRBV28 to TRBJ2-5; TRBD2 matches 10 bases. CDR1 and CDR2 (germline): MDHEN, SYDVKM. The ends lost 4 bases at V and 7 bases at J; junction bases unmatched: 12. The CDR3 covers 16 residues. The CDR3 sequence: CASSSGASGRIGTQYF. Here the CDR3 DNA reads TGTGCCAGCAGTTCTGGGGCTAGCGGGAGAATAGGGACCCAGTACTTC.

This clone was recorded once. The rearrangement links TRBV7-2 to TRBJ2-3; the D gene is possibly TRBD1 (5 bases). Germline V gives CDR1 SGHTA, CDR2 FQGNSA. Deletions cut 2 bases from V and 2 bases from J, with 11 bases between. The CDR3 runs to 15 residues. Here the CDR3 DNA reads TGTGCCAGCAGCTTAAGCAGGGCGGCCACAGATACGCAGTATTTT. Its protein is CASSLSRAATDTQYF.

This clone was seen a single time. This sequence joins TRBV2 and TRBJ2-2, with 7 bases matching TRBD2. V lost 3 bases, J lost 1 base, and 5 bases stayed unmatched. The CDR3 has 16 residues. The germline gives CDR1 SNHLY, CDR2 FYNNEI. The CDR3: CASSDKASGNTGELFF. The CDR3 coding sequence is TGTGCCAGCAGTGACAAAGCTAGCGGGAACACCGGGGAGCTGTTTTTT.

CDR3 sequence reads: CASSPTGQGNYGYTF. The CDR3 region has the DNA TGTGCCAGCTCACCAACGGGACAGGGAAACTATGGCTACACCTTC. This chain joins TRBV18 and TRBJ1-2; 9 bases agree with TRBD1. V shed 2 bases, J shed 2 bases, and the junction held 3 bases outside the gene matches. CDR1 is KGHSH, CDR2 LQKENI, per germline. The CDR3 totals 15 residues.